This note documents a single TCR beta chain sequence. The sample originates from a study of blood T cells in healthy people across ages. A second PCR of about 6 to 12 cycles used a sample-barcoded 5' primer and a J-beta primer mix. TCRdb ran MiXCR on the 5' RACE reads and lists one entry per CDR3 protein. The data hold around 800,000 distinct CDR3 sequences, with about 53% observed a single time. The V and J ends lost 2 bases and 3 bases, in that order; junction bases with no gene match: 4. Germline lookup yields CDR1 MNHNS and CDR2 SASEGT. This CDR3 contains 16 residues. The source of this sequence is a man of 80 years or more in good health. This rearrangement joins TRBV6-1 to TRBJ2-1, with 10 nucleotides matching TRBD2. Sequenced material: blood. The CDR3 nucleotides are TGTGCCAGCAGTGAATCCCTAGCGGGAGTCTACAATGAGCAGTTCTTC. This gives the protein CASSESLAGVYNEQFF.